These 27 T cell receptor beta chains were all obtained from the same sample, sequenced in a study of shared clonotypes between healthy human individuals. The naive CD8 population came from CD45RO-negative cells selected for CCR7, without terminally differentiated effector memory CD45RA+ cells. Generated by immunoSEQ multiplex PCR, the TCRdb table keeps only in-frame clones and is missing some. The data contain about 2,100,000 clones, about 92% of them seen just once; the ten biggest clones take up 1.7%. The sample was naive CD8+ T cells from PBMCs. Source of these receptors: a man younger than 30 in good health. Some clones in this sample may be carry-over from other donors' samples.

V is TRBV6-5 and J is TRBJ2-5, with D possibly matching TRBD1 (7 bases). Trimming took off 6 bases at V and 4 bases at J, with 15 bases between the two ends. The CDR3 spans 14 residues. Germline CDR1 and CDR2: MNHEY and SVGAGI. The CDR3 DNA reads TGTGCCAGCAGACCACAGGGGAGGATAGAGACCCAGTACTTC. Amino acids: CASRPQGRIETQYF.

The chain carries TRBV14 and TRBJ2-5; 13 positions match TRBD2. The CDR3 extends over 16 amino acids. Losses at the gene ends were 4 bases for V and 2 bases for J; bases not matched to a gene: 4. Germline V gene sequence: CDR1 SGHDN, CDR2 FVKESK. In DNA form, the CDR3 reads TGTGCCAGCAGCCCGGGACTAGCGGGATTTCAAGAGACCCAGTACTTC. It specifies CASSPGLAGFQETQYF.

This sequence joins TRBV6-5 and TRBJ1-4; 10 bases are shared with TRBD1. Germline V gene data show CDR1 as MNHEY and CDR2 as SVGAGI. The CDR3 sequence is 15 residues long. V was clipped by 0 bases and J by 6 bases; unmatched bases: 1. In DNA, the CDR3 is TGTGCCAGCAGTTACTCCGACAGGGGGCATGAAAAACTGTTTTTT. It is translated as CASSYSDRGHEKLFF.

With regard to this clone: At the DNA level, this CDR3 is encoded by other sequences in the same sample as well. The chain joins TRBV27 to TRBJ2-7; D may match TRBD1 or TRBD2 (5 bases each). Trimming took off 4 bases at V and 0 bases at J, with 7 bases between the two ends. CDR1 and CDR2 from the germline V gene are MNHEY and SMNVEV (reference sequence). CDR3 length equals 13 residues. The CDR3 bases are TGTGCCAGCAGTTGGGACCGCTCCTACGAGCAGTACTTC. Its protein is CASSWDRSYEQYF.

The sample holds one count of this clone. This chain uses TRBV2 with TRBJ2-4; the match to TRBD1 covers 7 bases. J was trimmed by 3 bases and V by 1 base; bases with no gene match: 15. Germline CDR1 SNHLY, CDR2 FYNNEI. The CDR3 is made up of 19 amino acids. CDR3 coding DNA: TGTGCCAGCAGTGAAGGCGACAGGGCTGCTGGGCTAGGCAAAAACATTCAGTACTTC. This codes for CASSEGDRAAGLGKNIQYF.

Here the CDR3 reads CASSFFRGLGTQYF. The CDR3, as DNA: TGTGCCAGCAGTTTTTTCCGGGGATTAGGGACCCAGTACTTC. The chain employs TRBV28 and TRBJ2-5; TRBD2 is a possible D gene (5 bases). Trimming pared 3 bases from V and 7 bases from J, leaving 15 bases between. This CDR3 has 14 amino acids. From germline, CDR1 is MDHEN and CDR2 SYDVKM.

This chain connects TRBV27 to TRBJ2-2, with 7 bases aligning to TRBD1. With V trimmed by 0 bases and J by 6 bases, 7 bases remained unmatched. This CDR3 region has 16 residues. Germline V CDR1 and CDR2: MNHEY, SMNVEV (reference sequence). In nucleotides, the CDR3 is TGTGCCAGCAGTTTATCTAGGGGGCCCACCCCCGGGGAGCTGTTTTTT. It translates to CASSLSRGPTPGELFF.

The chain carries TRBV2 and TRBJ2-7; D gene ambiguous. Trimming removed 8 bases from V and 0 bases from J, with 11 bases in between. CDR1 is SNHLY, CDR2 FYNNEI, per germline. The CDR3 is 13 amino acids. This CDR3 is CASFFQSSYEQYF. The CDR3 nucleotides read TGTGCCAGCTTCTTTCAAAGCTCCTACGAGCAGTACTTC.

The chain employs TRBV29-1 and TRBJ2-7, with a possible D match to TRBD2 (6 bases). The CDR3 loop spans 15 amino acids. The germline CDR1 and CDR2 sequences are SQVTM and ANQGSEA. The V and J ends lost 3 bases and 2 bases respectively, with 17 bases between them. CDR3 in DNA: TGCAGCGTTGAGGGGGGTAGGGACGCGCCCTACGAGCAGTACTTC. It is translated as CSVEGGRDAPYEQYF.

The chain combines TRBV10-3 with TRBJ1-1; D not certain. Germline V gene lookup returns CDR1 ENHRY and CDR2 SYGVKD. V dropped 5 bases and J dropped 7 bases, with 17 bases sitting between them. This CDR3 has 14 amino acids. The CDR3 sequence: CAISSRSGDNEAFF. The CDR3 DNA follows: TGTGCCATCAGTTCCCGAAGCGGTGATAATGAAGCTTTCTTT.

This rearrangement joins TRBV6-1 to TRBJ2-1; 12 bases are shared with TRBD2. The CDR3 runs 17 residues. Germline V CDR1 and CDR2: MNHNS, SASEGT. Unmatched junction bases numbered 9, after V lost 1 base and J lost 8 bases. The CDR3 reads CASSEGTGTSGPYEQFF. CDR3 nucleotides: TGTGCCAGCAGTGAAGGAACCGGGACTAGCGGGCCCTATGAGCAGTTCTTC.

The J gene is TRBJ2-5, the V gene TRBV27; D ambiguous. The V gene lost 1 base and the J gene lost 4 bases, with 13 bases spanning the gap. The CDR3 runs 15 residues. The V gene's germline CDR1 is MNHEY and CDR2 SMNVEV (reference sequence). CDR3 bases: TGTGCCAGCAGTTTATATCCCCTCACGGGAGAGACCCAGTACTTC. Amino acids: CASSLYPLTGETQYF.

The rearrangement links TRBV28 to TRBJ1-1, with no clear D. The CDR3 contains 13 residues. Trimming removed 3 bases from V and 7 bases from J, with 12 bases in between. From germline, CDR1 is MDHEN and CDR2 SYDVKM. The CDR3 loop reads CASSFAENLEAFF. CDR3 nucleotide sequence: TGTGCCAGCAGTTTCGCAGAGAATCTTGAAGCTTTCTTT.

V and J are TRBV15 and TRBJ2-1, with 8 bases identical to TRBD1. Trimming removed 3 bases from V and 8 bases from J; junction bases left unmatched: 6. This CDR3 spans 14 amino acids. Germline-derived CDR1 and CDR2 are LNHNV and YYDKDF (reference sequence). For the CDR3, the DNA is TGTGCCACCAGCAGCCGACAGGGGCGTGATGAGCAGTTCTTC. As protein: CATSSRQGRDEQFF.

The genes are TRBV19 and TRBJ2-2; 10 nucleotides line up with TRBD2. The trim removed 4 bases at V and 9 bases at J, leaving 14 bases unmatched. In germline, CDR1 is LNHDA, CDR2 SQIVND (reference sequence). The CDR3 runs 17 residues. The CDR3 reads CASSTSGGPKSARELFF. CDR3 DNA: TGTGCCAGTAGTACTAGCGGGGGACCCAAATCCGCCAGGGAGCTGTTTTTT.

A single count supports this clone. The chain employs TRBV27 and TRBJ2-2; TRBD2 aligns across 12 bases. The CDR3 has 17 amino acids. The germline V gene encodes CDR1 MNHEY and CDR2 SMNVEV (reference sequence). V lost 2 bases and J lost 4; bases outside the gene matches: 5. CDR3 residues: CASSLPRTSGVTGELFF. The DNA for the CDR3 is TGTGCCAGCAGTTTACCAAGGACTAGCGGGGTCACCGGGGAGCTGTTTTTT.

Only one count was recorded for this clone. CDR3 DNA: TGTGCCAGTAGCTCCAGGACTAGTAACAATGAGCAGTTCTTC. This encodes CASSSRTSNNEQFF. The chain couples TRBV6-1 to TRBJ2-1; 7 bases fit TRBD2. CDR1 and CDR2 from the germline V gene are MNHNS and SASEGT. CDR3 length: 14 residues. The V segment lost 9 bases and the J segment 5 bases; nucleotides outside the gene matches: 10.

The count of this clone is one. The chain uses TRBV30 and TRBJ2-7, with a possible D match to TRBD2 (6 bases). Germline-derived CDR1 and CDR2 are GTSNPN and SVGIG (reference sequence). The V end was cut by 4 bases, the J end by 4 bases, with 17 bases between. This CDR3 spans 14 amino acids. CDR3 in amino acids: CAWILTGEEYEQYF. DNA for the CDR3: TGTGCCTGGATTCTTACGGGAGAGGAGTACGAGCAGTACTTC. Together with reference TRBV30 and TRBJ2-7, the CDR3 gives the full variable domain: SQTIHQWPATLVQPVGSPLSLECTVEGTSNPNLYWYRQAAGRGLQLLFYSVGIGQISSEVPQNLSASRPQDRQFILSSKKLLLSDSGFYLCAWILTGEEYEQYFGPGTRLTVT.

The rearrangement links TRBV19 to TRBJ1-1, with no clear D. The germline V gene encodes CDR1 LNHDA and CDR2 SQIVND (reference sequence). The V end was cut by 2 bases, the J end by 11 bases, with 15 bases between. The length of the CDR3 is 13 residues. CDR3 region: CASSIFGGEDAFF. The DNA of the CDR3 is TGTGCCAGTAGTATATTTGGCGGGGAGGACGCTTTCTTT.

This clone was counted once. The V gene is TRBV19, the J gene TRBJ2-1; 7 bases align to TRBD1. The V segment lost 4 bases and the J segment 4 bases; nucleotides outside the gene matches: 4. CDR1 is LNHDA, CDR2 SQIVND, per germline (reference sequence). The CDR3 runs 14 residues. CDR3 nucleotides: TGTGCCAGTAGTACGGGACAGTTATACAATGAGCAGTTCTTC. Its translation: CASSTGQLYNEQFF. Combining the CDR3 with reference TRBV19 and TRBJ2-1 gives the whole variable domain DGGITQSPKYLFRKEGQNVTLSCEQNLNHDAMYWYRQDPGQGLRLIYYSQIVNDFQKGDIAEGYSVSREKKESFPLTVTSAQKNPTAFYLCASSTGQLYNEQFFGPGTRLTVL.

This clone occurred once. The chain couples TRBV7-9 to TRBJ2-7; 11 bases match TRBD1. V gave up 6 bases and J gave up 3 bases; unmatched junction bases: 7. This CDR3 spans 15 amino acids. CDR1 is SEHNR and CDR2 is FQNEAQ in the germline V gene (reference sequence). For the CDR3, the DNA is TGTGCCAGCAGATCGGTGGGACAGGGGGACTACGAGCAGTACTTC. Translated: CASRSVGQGDYEQYF.

The chain couples TRBV4-3 to TRBJ1-2; TRBD1 matches 7 bases. Germline V lookup: CDR1 LGHNA, CDR2 YSLEER. Trimming cost V 4 bases and J 1 base; bases outside gene matches: 6. The CDR3 length is 15 residues. CDR3 sequence (DNA): TGCGCCAGCAGCCCGGGACAGAACAATAACTATGGCTACACCTTC. Translated, it gives CASSPGQNNNYGYTF.

The rearrangement joins TRBV28 to TRBJ2-5; D may be TRBD2 (6 bases). Germline-derived CDR1 and CDR2 are MDHEN and SYDVKM. The CDR3 extends over 16 amino acids. V was shortened by 3 bases and J by 2 bases, with 16 bases between the two germline ends. As DNA, the CDR3 is TGTGCCAGCAGTTTTATCAGCCTAGCGAGTCAAGAGACCCAGTACTTC. It encodes CASSFISLASQETQYF.

As concerns this clone: This sample includes further DNA sequences coding for the same CDR3. The J gene is TRBJ2-1, the V gene TRBV11-3; tentatively, D is TRBD1 or TRBD2 (5 bases each). CDR3 size: 15 residues. CDR1 and CDR2 (germline): SGHNT, YENEEA. V was shortened by 3 bases and J by 0 bases, with 9 bases between the two germline ends. CDR3 loop: CASSFSGSSYNEQFF. CDR3 nucleotide sequence: TGTGCCAGCAGCTTCTCAGGGAGCTCCTACAATGAGCAGTTCTTC.

The chain combines TRBV11-2 with TRBJ2-7; TRBD2 is a possible D gene (5 bases). This CDR3 spans 15 amino acids. V was clipped by 3 bases and J by 6 bases, with 18 bases between them. Germline loops: CDR1 SGHAT, CDR2 FQNNGV. CDR3 protein: CASSFSYGVSGEQYF. The CDR3 DNA reads TGTGCCAGCAGCTTCTCTTACGGGGTCTCTGGCGAGCAGTACTTC.

This rearrangement joins TRBV6-5 to TRBJ2-5; tentatively, D is TRBD1 (5 bases). Germline V lookup: CDR1 MNHEY, CDR2 SVGAGI. CDR3 length equals 15 residues. Trimming shortened V by 4 bases and J by 5 bases, and 17 bases separated the two germline ends. The CDR3 loop is CASSSDRQLGETQYF. The CDR3 nucleotides are TGTGCCAGCAGTTCCGACAGACAACTCGGGGAGACCCAGTACTTC.

The rearrangement uses TRBV7-9 and TRBJ2-7, with 9 bases that match TRBD1. V lost 5 bases and J lost 5; bases outside the gene matches: 13. There are 16 residues in the CDR3. Germline CDR1 reads SEHNR; CDR2 reads FQNEAQ (reference sequence). This chain's CDR3 is CASSLITSGQGNEQYF. The CDR3 DNA reads TGTGCCAGCAGCCTTATTACCTCGGGACAGGGTAACGAGCAGTACTTC.